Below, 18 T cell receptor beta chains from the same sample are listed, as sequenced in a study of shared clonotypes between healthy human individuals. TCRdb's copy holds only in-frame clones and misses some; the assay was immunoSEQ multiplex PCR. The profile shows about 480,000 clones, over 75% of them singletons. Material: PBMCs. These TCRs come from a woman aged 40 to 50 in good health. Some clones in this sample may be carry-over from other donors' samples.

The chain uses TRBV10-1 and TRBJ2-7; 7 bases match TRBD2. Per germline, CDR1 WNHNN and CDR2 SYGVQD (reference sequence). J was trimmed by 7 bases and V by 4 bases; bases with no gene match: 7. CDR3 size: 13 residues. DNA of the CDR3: TGCGCCAGCAGTGGGCGGGAGCACTCTGAGCAGTACTTC. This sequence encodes CASSGREHSEQYF.

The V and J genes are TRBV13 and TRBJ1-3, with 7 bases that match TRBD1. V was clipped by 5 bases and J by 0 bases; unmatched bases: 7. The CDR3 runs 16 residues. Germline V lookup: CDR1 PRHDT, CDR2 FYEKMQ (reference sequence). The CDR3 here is CASSNRGISSGNTIYF. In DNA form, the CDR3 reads TGTGCCAGCAGCAACAGGGGTATTAGCTCTGGAAACACCATATATTTT. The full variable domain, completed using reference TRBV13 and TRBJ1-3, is AAGVIQSPRHLIKEKRETATLKCYPIPRHDTVYWYQQGPGQDPQFLISFYEKMQSDKGSIPDRFSAQQFSDYHSELNMSSLELGDSALYFCASSNRGISSGNTIYFGEGSWLTVV.

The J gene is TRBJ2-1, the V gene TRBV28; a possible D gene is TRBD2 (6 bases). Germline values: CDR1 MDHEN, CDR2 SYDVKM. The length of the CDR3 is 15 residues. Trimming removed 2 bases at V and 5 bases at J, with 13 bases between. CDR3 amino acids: CASSLTGTLDNEQFF. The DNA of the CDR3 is TGTGCCAGCAGTTTAACCGGGACTCTTGACAATGAGCAGTTCTTC.

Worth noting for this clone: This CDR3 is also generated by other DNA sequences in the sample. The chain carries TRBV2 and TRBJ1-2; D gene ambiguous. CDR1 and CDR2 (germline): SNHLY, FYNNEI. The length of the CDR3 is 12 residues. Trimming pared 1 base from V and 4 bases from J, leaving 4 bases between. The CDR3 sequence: CASSEDSYGYTF. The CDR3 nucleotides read TGTGCCAGCAGTGAAGATTCCTATGGCTACACCTTC.

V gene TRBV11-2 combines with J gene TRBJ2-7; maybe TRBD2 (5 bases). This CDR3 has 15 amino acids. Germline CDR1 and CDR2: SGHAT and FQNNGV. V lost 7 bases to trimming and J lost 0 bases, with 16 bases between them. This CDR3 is CASTLSGSSSYEQYF. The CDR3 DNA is TGTGCCAGCACACTAAGCGGCAGTTCCTCCTACGAGCAGTACTTC.

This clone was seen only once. The CDR3 here is CASSTAGTGNTGELFF. The CDR3 DNA reads TGTGCCAGCAGTACGGCCGGGACAGGGAACACCGGGGAGCTGTTTTTT. The J gene is TRBJ2-2, the V gene TRBV28; 8 bases are a match to TRBD1. The length of the CDR3 is 16 residues. Looked up from germline, CDR1 is MDHEN and CDR2 is SYDVKM. V trimming: 5 bases; J trimming: 1 base; junction bases outside the gene matches: 6.

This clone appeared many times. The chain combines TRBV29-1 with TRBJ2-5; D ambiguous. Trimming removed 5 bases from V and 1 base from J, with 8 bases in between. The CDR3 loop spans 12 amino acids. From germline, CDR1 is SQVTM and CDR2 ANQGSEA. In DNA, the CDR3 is TGCAGCGTTTCATTAATCCAAGAGACCCAGTACTTC. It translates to CSVSLIQETQYF.

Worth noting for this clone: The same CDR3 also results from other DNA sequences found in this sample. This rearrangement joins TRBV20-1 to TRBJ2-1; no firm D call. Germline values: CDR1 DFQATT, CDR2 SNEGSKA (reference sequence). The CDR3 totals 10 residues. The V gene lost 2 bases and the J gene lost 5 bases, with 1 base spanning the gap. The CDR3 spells CSARNNEQFF. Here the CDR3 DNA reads TGCAGTGCTAGAAACAATGAGCAGTTCTTC.

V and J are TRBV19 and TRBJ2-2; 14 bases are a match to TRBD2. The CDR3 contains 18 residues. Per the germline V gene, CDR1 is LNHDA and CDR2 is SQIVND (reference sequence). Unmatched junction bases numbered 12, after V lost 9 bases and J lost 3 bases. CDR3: CASRFRRLAGGYTGELFF. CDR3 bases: TGTGCCAGCAGATTCCGTAGACTAGCGGGAGGGTACACCGGGGAGCTGTTTTTT.

As DNA, the CDR3 is TGTGCCAGCACCGGCCTAGGCACGACTAGCGCGTATTACTACGAGCAGTACTTC. It encodes CASTGLGTTSAYYYEQYF. The V call is TRBV28, the J call TRBJ2-7; 8 nucleotides match TRBD2. Germline V lookup: CDR1 MDHEN, CDR2 SYDVKM. This CDR3 spans 18 amino acids. With 7 bases clipped from V and 3 bases from J, the junction kept 20 bases outside the gene matches.

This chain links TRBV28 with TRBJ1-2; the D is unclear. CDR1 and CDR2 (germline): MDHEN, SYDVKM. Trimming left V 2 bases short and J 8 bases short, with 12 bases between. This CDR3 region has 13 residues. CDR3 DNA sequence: TGTGCCAGCAGTTTAGGTCAGGCCCTGGGCTACACCTTC. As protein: CASSLGQALGYTF.

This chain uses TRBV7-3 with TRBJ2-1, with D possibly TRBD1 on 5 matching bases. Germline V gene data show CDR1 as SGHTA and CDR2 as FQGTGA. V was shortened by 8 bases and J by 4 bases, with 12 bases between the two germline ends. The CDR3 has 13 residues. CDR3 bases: TGTGCCAGCGGCACAGGCCCTTACAATGAGCAGTTCTTC. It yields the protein CASGTGPYNEQFF. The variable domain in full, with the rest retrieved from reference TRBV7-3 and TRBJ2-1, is GAGVSQTPSNKVTEKGKYVELRCDPISGHTALYWYRQSLGQGPEFLIYFQGTGAADDSGLPNDRFFAVRPEGSVSTLKIQRTERGDSAVYLCASGTGPYNEQFFGPGTRLTVL.

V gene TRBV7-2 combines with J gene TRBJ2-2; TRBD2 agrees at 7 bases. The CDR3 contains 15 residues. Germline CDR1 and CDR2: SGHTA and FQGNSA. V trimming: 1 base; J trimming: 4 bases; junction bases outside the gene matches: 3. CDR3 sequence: CASSLGTRPTGELFF. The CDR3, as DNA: TGTGCCAGCAGCTTAGGGACTAGACCCACCGGGGAGCTGTTTTTT. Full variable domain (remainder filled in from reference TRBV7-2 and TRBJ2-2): GAGVSQSPSNKVTEKGKDVELRCDPISGHTALYWYRQSLGQGLEFLIYFQGNSAPDKSGLPSDRFSAERTGGSVSTLTIQRTQQEDSAVYLCASSLGTRPTGELFFGEGSRLTVL.

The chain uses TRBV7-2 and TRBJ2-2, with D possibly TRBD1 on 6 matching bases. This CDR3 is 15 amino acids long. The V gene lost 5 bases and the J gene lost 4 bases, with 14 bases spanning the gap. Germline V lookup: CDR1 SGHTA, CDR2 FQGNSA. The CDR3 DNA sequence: TGTGCCAGCAGCCGAGGGGGACAAGGCACCGGGGAGCTGTTTTTT. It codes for CASSRGGQGTGELFF.

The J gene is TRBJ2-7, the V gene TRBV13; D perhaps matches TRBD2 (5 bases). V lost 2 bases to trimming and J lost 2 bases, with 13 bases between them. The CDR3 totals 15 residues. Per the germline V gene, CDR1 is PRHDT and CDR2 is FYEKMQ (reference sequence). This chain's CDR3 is CASSLRAEAAYEQYF. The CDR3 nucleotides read TGTGCCAGCAGCTTACGGGCGGAAGCGGCCTACGAGCAGTACTTC.

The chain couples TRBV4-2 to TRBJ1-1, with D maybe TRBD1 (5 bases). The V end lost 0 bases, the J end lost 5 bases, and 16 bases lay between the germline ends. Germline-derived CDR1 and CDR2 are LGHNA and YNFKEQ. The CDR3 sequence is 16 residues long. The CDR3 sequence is CASSQDAGPLLTEAFF. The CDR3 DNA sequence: TGTGCCAGCAGCCAAGATGCGGGGCCTCTTCTAACTGAAGCTTTCTTT.

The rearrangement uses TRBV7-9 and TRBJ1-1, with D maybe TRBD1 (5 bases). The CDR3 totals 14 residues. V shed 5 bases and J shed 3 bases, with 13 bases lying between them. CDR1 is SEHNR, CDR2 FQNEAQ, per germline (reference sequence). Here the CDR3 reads CASSHGGEDTEAFF. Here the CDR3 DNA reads TGTGCCAGCAGCCACGGGGGGGAGGACACTGAAGCTTTCTTT.

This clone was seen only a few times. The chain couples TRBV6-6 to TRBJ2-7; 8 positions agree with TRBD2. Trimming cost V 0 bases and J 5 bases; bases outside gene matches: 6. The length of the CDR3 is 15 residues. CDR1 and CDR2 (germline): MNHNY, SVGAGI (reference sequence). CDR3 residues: CASSYSAGGSDEQYF. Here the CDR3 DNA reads TGTGCCAGCAGTTACTCTGCGGGAGGTTCGGACGAGCAGTACTTC.